These 29 T cell receptor beta chains originate from one sample sequenced in a study of blood T cells in healthy people across ages. Alongside a J-beta primer mix, a sample-barcoded 5' primer served in a second PCR lasting 7 to 11 cycles. In TCRdb, the 5' RACE reads were re-called with MiXCR into one record per CDR3 protein. The table includes about 1.4 million distinct CDR3 sequences, approximately 63% detected once. Sequencing was carried out using blood. The receptors derive from a young man in good health.

V usage is TRBV28 and J usage is TRBJ2-3; the D gene is possibly TRBD2 (6 bases). Trimming took off 2 bases at V and 11 bases at J, with 11 bases between the two ends. Germline CDR1 and CDR2: MDHEN and SYDVKM. CDR3 length: 12 residues. CDR3 sequence: CASSLAGRLQYF. In nucleotides, the CDR3 is TGTGCCAGCAGTTTAGCGGGACGGTTGCAGTATTTT.

The J gene is TRBJ1-1, the V gene TRBV7-6; 8 bases fit TRBD1. The CDR3 has 15 amino acids. Germline CDR1 and CDR2: SGHVS and FNYEAQ. V lost 4 bases and J lost 5; bases outside the gene matches: 9. Written as DNA, the CDR3 is TGTGCCAGCAGCTCGGACAGGGCCGCACGGACTGAAGCTTTCTTT. It yields the protein CASSSDRAARTEAFF.

V gene TRBV4-3 combines with J gene TRBJ2-7; a possible D gene is TRBD2 (6 bases). The length of the CDR3 is 12 residues. CDR1 and CDR2 (germline): LGHNA, YSLEER. The V end lost 3 bases, the J end lost 7 bases, and 10 bases lay between the germline ends. CDR3 in amino acids: CASSHTGAEQYF. CDR3 DNA sequence: TGCGCCAGCAGCCACACGGGAGCTGAGCAGTACTTC.

The chain combines TRBV5-5 with TRBJ2-3, with 12 nucleotides matching TRBD2. The CDR3 loop spans 18 amino acids. V shed 2 bases and J 0 bases; nucleotides not matched to a gene: 7. Looked up from germline, CDR1 is SGHKS and CDR2 is YYEKEE (reference sequence). CDR3 nucleotide sequence: TGTGCCAGCAGCTTCCCACTAGCGGGGGGATCTAGCACAGATACGCAGTATTTT. This sequence encodes CASSFPLAGGSSTDTQYF.

In its sample, this clonotype was seen a few times. This chain links TRBV3-1 with TRBJ2-1; D remains unclear. The CDR3 spans 12 residues. Germline V gives CDR1 LGHDT, CDR2 YNNKEL (reference sequence). Trimming took 8 bases from V and 2 from J, leaving 7 bases between them. The CDR3 sequence: CASLSAYNEQFF. CDR3 DNA sequence: TGTGCCAGCTTAAGCGCCTACAATGAGCAGTTCTTC.

The J gene is TRBJ2-7, the V gene TRBV15, with 9 bases lining up with TRBD2. Unmatched junction bases numbered 0, after V lost 0 bases and J lost 0 bases. The CDR3 has 15 residues. Germline loops: CDR1 LNHNV, CDR2 YYDKDF (reference sequence). Here the CDR3 reads CATSRDSGGSYEQYF. The CDR3 nucleotides are TGTGCCACCAGCAGAGATAGCGGGGGCTCCTACGAGCAGTACTTC.

Details on this clonotype: An end of the junction differs from the germline gene, which may be a read error. The chain joins TRBV6-5 to TRBJ2-7; 9 bases map to TRBD1. The CDR3 is made up of 14 amino acids. CDR1 is MNHEY and CDR2 is SVGAGI in the germline V gene. For the CDR3, the DNA is TGTGCCGGCAGTTTGGACAGGGGCGCTTCCGAGCAGTACTTC. This translates into CAGSLDRGASEQYF.

The chain links TRBV6-8 to TRBJ2-7, with D perhaps TRBD1 (6 bases). CDR3 size: 16 residues. The germline CDR1 and CDR2 sequences are MNHGY and SAAAGT. V gave up 4 bases and J gave up 4 bases, with 20 bases separating them. The CDR3 coding sequence is TGTGCCAGCAGTTCCTTCGTGGCAGGGGTCCTGTACGAGCAGTACTTC. It is translated as CASSSFVAGVLYEQYF.

The J gene is TRBJ1-1, the V gene TRBV24-1, with TRBD1 as a possible D gene (5 bases). The CDR3 runs to 15 residues. Germline assignment: CDR1 KGHDR and CDR2 SFDVKD. V lost 8 bases, J lost 2 bases, and 17 bases lay in between. The CDR3 bases are TGTGCCACCAAGGGAACTCGGCGGGGCAACACTGAAGCTTTCTTT. As protein: CATKGTRRGNTEAFF.

V usage is TRBV6-2 or TRBV6-3 and J usage is TRBJ2-1, with no clear D. Trimming took 3 bases from V and 7 from J, leaving 10 bases between them. Germline loops: CDR1 MNHEY, CDR2 SVGEGT. This CDR3 contains 13 residues. Here the CDR3 DNA reads TGTGCCAGCAGTTATGTTAGCTGGAATGAGCAGTTCTTC. Amino acids: CASSYVSWNEQFF.

In its sample, this clonotype was seen a few times. The rearrangement uses TRBV6-5 and TRBJ1-3; D is ambiguous. Trimming left V 2 bases short and J 2 bases short, with 10 bases between. Germline CDR1 reads MNHEY; CDR2 reads SVGAGI. CDR3 length: 15 amino acids. The CDR3 is CASSYRGGPGNTIYF. The CDR3 DNA sequence: TGTGCCAGCAGTTACCGGGGAGGGCCTGGAAACACCATATATTTT.

This rearrangement joins TRBV4-1 to TRBJ2-1, with D unclear. CDR1 is MGHRA, CDR2 YSYEKL, per germline. With 1 base removed from V and 5 bases from J, the gap between germline ends came to 21 bases. This CDR3 contains 18 residues. The CDR3 sequence is CASSQGPGRLGYHNEQFF. The CDR3 coding sequence is TGCGCCAGCAGCCAAGGCCCCGGTAGACTGGGATATCACAATGAGCAGTTCTTC.

This chain uses TRBV12-5 with TRBJ1-4; D unresolved. V lost 5 bases and J lost 8, with 12 bases in between. The CDR3 runs 13 residues. The germline V gene has CDR1 LGHNT and CDR2 FRNRAP. DNA of the CDR3: TGTGCTAGTGGTCCCATAGTAGCCGAAAAACTGTTTTTT. Encoded protein: CASGPIVAEKLFF.

CDR3 sequence: CASSQDWDASYYGYTF. For the CDR3, the DNA is TGCGCCAGCAGCCAAGATTGGGACGCTAGCTACTATGGCTACACCTTC. V gene TRBV4-1 combines with J gene TRBJ1-2, with D possibly matching TRBD1 (5 bases). The CDR3 is 16 residues long. V was pared by 0 bases and J by 3 bases, with 14 bases between. CDR1 and CDR2 (germline): MGHRA, YSYEKL.

The chain combines TRBV6-6 with TRBJ1-2, with 10 bases identical to TRBD1. From germline, CDR1 is MNHNY and CDR2 SVGAGI (reference sequence). V was clipped by 5 bases and J by 7 bases; unmatched bases: 10. The CDR3 loop spans 15 amino acids. The CDR3: CASSDLSGTGVGYTF. Here the CDR3 DNA reads TGTGCCAGCAGTGACCTATCCGGGACAGGGGTTGGCTACACCTTC.

The rearrangement joins TRBV10-3 to TRBJ2-1; 11 positions match TRBD2. Germline V gives CDR1 ENHRY, CDR2 SYGVKD. Trimming removed 9 bases from V and 9 bases from J; junction bases left unmatched: 13. The CDR3 has 15 residues. The CDR3 DNA sequence: TGTGCCATAGCCGGACTTAGCGGGGGGGCGATTGAGCAGTTCTTC. It specifies CAIAGLSGGAIEQFF.

The sample holds a few counts of this clonotype. For the CDR3, the DNA is TGTGCCAGCGCATTGGCAGGGCTAAATTCACCCCTCCACTTT. The encoded protein is CASALAGLNSPLHF. The chain joins TRBV7-2 to TRBJ1-6, with D perhaps matching TRBD1 (5 bases). Germline CDR1 is SGHTA and CDR2 is FQGNSA. V lost 8 bases and J lost 7, with 15 bases in between. The CDR3 extends over 14 amino acids.

The J gene is TRBJ2-1, the V gene TRBV5-4; TRBD1 matches at 7 bases. With V trimmed by 4 bases and J by 8 bases, 6 bases remained unmatched. This CDR3 region has 13 residues. The germline CDR1 and CDR2 sequences are SGHNT and YYREEE (reference sequence). The CDR3 sequence is CASSNRQGYEQFF. CDR3 DNA sequence: TGTGCCAGCAGCAACAGACAGGGATATGAGCAGTTCTTC.

This chain joins TRBV29-1 and TRBJ2-7; D is possibly TRBD1 (5 bases). The length of the CDR3 is 15 residues. Looked up from germline, CDR1 is SQVTM and CDR2 is ANQGSEA. The germline V and J ends were trimmed by 2 bases and 6 bases, with 20 bases remaining between them. This chain's CDR3 is CSVEKGARVSCEQYF. The CDR3, as DNA: TGCAGCGTTGAAAAAGGGGCCAGGGTTAGTTGCGAGCAGTACTTC.

Only one count was recorded for this clonotype. The V call is TRBV12-3 or TRBV12-4, the J call TRBJ1-2; maybe TRBD1 (5 bases). The CDR3 covers 14 residues. The germline V and J ends were trimmed by 6 bases and 7 bases, with 18 bases remaining between them. The CDR3 spells CASSEARGVAGYTF. The CDR3 region has the DNA TGTGCCAGCAGCGAAGCCCGAGGGGTAGCTGGCTACACCTTC.

This chain links TRBV12-3 or TRBV12-4 with TRBJ1-4, with D possibly TRBD1 on 6 matching bases. V was trimmed by 1 base and J by 5 bases, leaving 11 bases between them. The CDR3 contains 15 residues. CDR3 sequence reads: CASSLGQGLNEKLFF. CDR3 DNA: TGTGCCAGCAGTTTAGGGCAGGGGTTAAATGAAAAACTGTTTTTT.

This chain links TRBV4-1 with TRBJ1-1, with 8 nucleotides matching TRBD1. Per the germline V gene, CDR1 is MGHRA and CDR2 is YSYEKL. Trimming cost V 0 bases and J 4 bases; bases outside gene matches: 10. The CDR3 spans 17 residues. The CDR3 nucleotides read TGCGCCAGCAGCCAAGATCCCCTAGACAGGGGAGGCACTGAAGCTTTCTTT. It codes for CASSQDPLDRGGTEAFF.

This clonotype appeared once. The chain combines TRBV20-1 with TRBJ1-1, with TRBD1 identical over 8 bases. The V and J ends lost 5 bases and 3 bases, in that order; junction bases with no gene match: 8. From germline, CDR1 is DFQATT and CDR2 SNEGSKA (reference sequence). This CDR3 has 14 residues. CDR3 sequence reads: CSASRGPIDTEAFF. The CDR3 nucleotides read TGCAGTGCTTCCAGGGGGCCCATTGACACTGAAGCTTTCTTT.

The genes are TRBV7-2 and TRBJ2-7, with D tentatively TRBD1 (6 bases). Trimming stripped 7 bases from V and 1 base from J, with 14 bases between. Germline lookup yields CDR1 SGHTA and CDR2 FQGNSA. This CDR3 spans 14 amino acids. The CDR3 is CASNNRVQSYEQYF. CDR3 coding DNA: TGTGCCAGCAACAACAGGGTTCAGTCCTACGAGCAGTACTTC. The full variable domain, rest sourced from reference TRBV7-2 and TRBJ2-7, is GAGVSQSPSNKVTEKGKDVELRCDPISGHTALYWYRQSLGQGLEFLIYFQGNSAPDKSGLPSDRFSAERTGGSVSTLTIQRTQQEDSAVYLCASNNRVQSYEQYFGPGTRLTVT.

This clonotype has just a few counts. The chain is built from TRBV4-1 and TRBJ1-5; D not certain. Germline CDR1 reads MGHRA; CDR2 reads YSYEKL. This CDR3 is built from 15 residues. The ends were cut back, 4 bases at V and 3 bases at J, with 13 bases in the middle. DNA of the CDR3: TGCGCCAGCAGCCCCCCTGGGGATTCCAATCAGCCCCAGCATTTT. This translates into CASSPPGDSNQPQHF.

The chain combines TRBV2 with TRBJ2-1; TRBD2 aligns across 8 bases. The CDR3 has 12 residues. Germline-derived CDR1 and CDR2 are SNHLY and FYNNEI. V was clipped by 6 bases and J by 8 bases; unmatched bases: 3. The CDR3 DNA reads as TGTGCCAGCAGCGTACTAGCGGATGAGCAGTTCTTC. Its protein is CASSVLADEQFF.

This clonotype has just a few counts. The chain is built from TRBV7-3 and TRBJ2-1, with 8 bases aligning to TRBD2. CDR1 is SGHTA and CDR2 is FQGTGA in the germline V gene. The V and J ends lost 1 base and 0 bases, in that order; junction bases with no gene match: 8. The CDR3 runs 18 residues. The CDR3 loop reads CASSLIPSGGSSYNEQFF. The CDR3 bases are TGTGCCAGCAGCTTAATTCCCAGCGGGGGAAGCTCCTACAATGAGCAGTTCTTC.

The V and J genes are TRBV25-1 and TRBJ2-4; perhaps TRBD2 as D (6 bases). The germline V gene has CDR1 MGHDK and CDR2 SYGVNS. Trimming took 5 bases from V and 2 from J, leaving 13 bases between them. The CDR3 loop spans 15 amino acids. The CDR3, as DNA: TGTGCCAGCAGTTCGGAGGGAGCCCCCAAAAACATTCAGTACTTC. Amino acid sequence: CASSSEGAPKNIQYF.

This clonotype was counted only a few times. V usage is TRBV4-1 and J usage is TRBJ1-2; TRBD1 might be the D (5 bases). Germline V gene sequence: CDR1 MGHRA, CDR2 YSYEKL. V was clipped by 1 base and J by 5 bases, with 11 bases between them. There are 14 residues in the CDR3. CDR3 bases: TGCGCCAGCAGCCAAGGAGGGACCCCGTATGGCTACACCTTC. Translation: CASSQGGTPYGYTF.